The source of this T cell receptor beta chain is a study of blood T cell repertoires in COVID-19. The assay was immunoSEQ multiplex PCR, and TCRdb's table has in-frame clones only and misses some. The data hold 150,000 to 200,000 clones, with roughly 87% observed a single time. Assignment of participants to cohorts was predicated upon participant-reported clinical history. The sequence was obtained from a human donor with acute COVID-19. The donor label of this sample is uncertain. Sequencing input: PBMCs or T cells enriched from blood (not recorded which).

In DNA form, the CDR3 reads TGTGCCAGCAGCCCTAGACGACAGGGGAGCACAGATACGCAGTATTTT. It specifies CASSPRRQGSTDTQYF. The chain has TRBV9 and TRBJ2-3, with 8 bases that match TRBD1. The CDR3 sequence is 16 residues long. V shed 4 bases and J 0 bases; nucleotides not matched to a gene: 7. CDR1 and CDR2 (germline): SGDLS, YYNGEE. The full variable domain, with the rest looked up from reference TRBV9 and TRBJ2-3, is DSGVTQTPKHLITATGQRVTLRCSPRSGDLSVYWYQQSLDQGLQFLIQYYNGEERAKGNILERFSAQQFPDLHSELNLSSLELGDSALYFCASSPRRQGSTDTQYFGPGTRLTVL.